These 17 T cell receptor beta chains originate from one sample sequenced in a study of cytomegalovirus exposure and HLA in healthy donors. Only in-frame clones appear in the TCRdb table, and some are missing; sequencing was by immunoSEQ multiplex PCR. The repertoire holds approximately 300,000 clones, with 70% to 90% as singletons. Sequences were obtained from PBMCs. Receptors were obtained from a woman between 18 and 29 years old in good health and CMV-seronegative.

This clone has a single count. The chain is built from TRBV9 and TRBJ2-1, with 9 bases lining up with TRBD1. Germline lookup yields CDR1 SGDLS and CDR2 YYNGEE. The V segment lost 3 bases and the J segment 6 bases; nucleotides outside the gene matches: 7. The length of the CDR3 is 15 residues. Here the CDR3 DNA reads TGTGCCAGCAGCGGAAGGGGGACAGGGTTCAATGAGCAGTTCTTC. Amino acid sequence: CASSGRGTGFNEQFF. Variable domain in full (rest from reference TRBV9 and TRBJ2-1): DSGVTQTPKHLITATGQRVTLRCSPRSGDLSVYWYQQSLDQGLQFLIQYYNGEERAKGNILERFSAQQFPDLHSELNLSSLELGDSALYFCASSGRGTGFNEQFFGPGTRLTVL.

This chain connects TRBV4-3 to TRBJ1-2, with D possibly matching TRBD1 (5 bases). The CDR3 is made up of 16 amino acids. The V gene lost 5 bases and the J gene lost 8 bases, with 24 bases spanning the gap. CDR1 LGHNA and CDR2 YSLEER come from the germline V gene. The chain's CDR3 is CASSGGVGSGGGGYTF. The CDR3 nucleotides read TGCGCCAGCAGCGGAGGGGTGGGCAGCGGGGGAGGAGGCTACACCTTC.

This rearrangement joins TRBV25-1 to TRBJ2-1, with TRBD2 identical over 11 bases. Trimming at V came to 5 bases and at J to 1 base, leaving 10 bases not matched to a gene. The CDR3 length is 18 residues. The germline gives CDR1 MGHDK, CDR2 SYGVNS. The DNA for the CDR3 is TGTGCCAGCAGTCCGATACAACTAGCGGGAGATTCCTACAATGAGCAGTTCTTC. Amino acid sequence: CASSPIQLAGDSYNEQFF.

The CDR3 is CAIRDSAYEQYF. The CDR3 bases are TGTGCCATTCGGGACAGCGCCTACGAGCAGTACTTC. The chain links TRBV11-2 to TRBJ2-7, with TRBD1 matching 7 bases. Germline V gene sequence: CDR1 SGHAT, CDR2 FQNNGV. The CDR3 contains 12 residues. V lost 10 bases, J lost 2 bases, and 5 bases stayed unmatched.

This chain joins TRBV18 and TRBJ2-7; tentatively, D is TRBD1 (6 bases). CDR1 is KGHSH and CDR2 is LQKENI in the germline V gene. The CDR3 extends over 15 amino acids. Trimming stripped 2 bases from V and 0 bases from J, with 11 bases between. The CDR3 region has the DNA TGTGCCAGCTCACCAGGACAGTTTAGCTCCTACGAGCAGTACTTC. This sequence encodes CASSPGQFSSYEQYF. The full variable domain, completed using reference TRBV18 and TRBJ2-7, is NAGVMQNPRHLVRRRGQEARLRCSPMKGHSHVYWYRQLPEEGLKFMVYLQKENIIDESGMPKERFSAEFPKEGPSILRIQQVVRGDSAAYFCASSPGQFSSYEQYFGPGTRLTVT.

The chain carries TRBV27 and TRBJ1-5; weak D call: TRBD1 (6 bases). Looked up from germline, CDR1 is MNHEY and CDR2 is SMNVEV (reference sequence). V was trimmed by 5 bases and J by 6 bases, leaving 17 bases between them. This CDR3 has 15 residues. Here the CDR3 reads CASSPLGGGGQPQHF. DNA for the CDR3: TGTGCCAGCAGTCCCCTGGGAGGGGGGGGTCAGCCCCAGCATTTT.

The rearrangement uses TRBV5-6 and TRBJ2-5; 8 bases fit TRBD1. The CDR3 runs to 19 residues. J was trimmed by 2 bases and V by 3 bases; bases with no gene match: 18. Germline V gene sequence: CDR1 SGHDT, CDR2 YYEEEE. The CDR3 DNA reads TGTGCCAGCAGCTCAGAAAGCAGGGGGCTGGCGTTATCGCAAGAGACCCAGTACTTC. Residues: CASSSESRGLALSQETQYF.

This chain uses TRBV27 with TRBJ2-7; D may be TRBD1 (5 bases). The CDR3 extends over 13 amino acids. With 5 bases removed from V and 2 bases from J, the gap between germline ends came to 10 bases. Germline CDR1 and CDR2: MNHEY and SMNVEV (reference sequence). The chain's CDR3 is CASSPRAPYEQYF. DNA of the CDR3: TGTGCCAGCAGTCCCAGGGCCCCCTACGAGCAGTACTTC.

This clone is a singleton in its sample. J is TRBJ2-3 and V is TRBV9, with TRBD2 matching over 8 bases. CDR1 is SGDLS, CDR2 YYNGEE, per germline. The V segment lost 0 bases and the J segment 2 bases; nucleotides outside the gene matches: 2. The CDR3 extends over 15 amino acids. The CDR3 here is CASSVGTSLTDTQYF. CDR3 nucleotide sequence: TGTGCCAGCAGCGTAGGGACTAGCCTCACAGATACGCAGTATTTT.

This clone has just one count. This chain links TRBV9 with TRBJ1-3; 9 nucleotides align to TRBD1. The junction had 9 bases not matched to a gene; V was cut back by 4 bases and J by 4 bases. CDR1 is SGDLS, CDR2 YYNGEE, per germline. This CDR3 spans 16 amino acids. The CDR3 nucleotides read TGTGCCAGCAGCTCCCCCGGGACAGGGCCCGGAAACACCATATATTTT. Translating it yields CASSSPGTGPGNTIYF.

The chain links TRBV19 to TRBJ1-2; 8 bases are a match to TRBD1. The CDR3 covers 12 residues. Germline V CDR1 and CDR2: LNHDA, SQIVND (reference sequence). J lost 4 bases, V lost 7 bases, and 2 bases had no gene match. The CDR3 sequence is CASTGQGYGYTF. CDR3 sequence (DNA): TGTGCCAGTACAGGACAGGGCTATGGCTACACCTTC.

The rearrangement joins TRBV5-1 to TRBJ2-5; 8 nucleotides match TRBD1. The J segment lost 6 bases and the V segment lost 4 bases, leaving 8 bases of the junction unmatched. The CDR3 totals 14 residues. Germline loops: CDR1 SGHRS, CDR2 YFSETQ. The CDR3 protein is CASSPPDRVQTQYF. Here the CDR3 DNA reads TGCGCCAGCAGCCCACCGGACAGGGTGCAGACCCAGTACTTC. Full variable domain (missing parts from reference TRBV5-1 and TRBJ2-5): KAGVTQTPRYLIKTRGQQVTLSCSPISGHRSVSWYQQTPGQGLQFLFEYFSETQRNKGNFPGRFSGRQFSNSRSEMNVSTLELGDSALYLCASSPPDRVQTQYFGPGTRLLVL.

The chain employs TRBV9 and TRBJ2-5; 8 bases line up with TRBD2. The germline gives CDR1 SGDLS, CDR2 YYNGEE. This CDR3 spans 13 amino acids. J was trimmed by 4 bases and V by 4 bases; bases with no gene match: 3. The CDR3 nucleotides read TGTGCCAGCAGCCGGGAGGGTCGAGAGACCCAGTACTTC. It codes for CASSREGRETQYF.

CDR3 sequence: CASSGGHRGYEQYF. The CDR3 coding sequence is TGCGCCAGCAGCGGGGGGCACAGGGGATACGAGCAGTACTTC. The chain employs TRBV5-1 and TRBJ2-7, with D maybe TRBD1 (7 bases). Trimming left V 4 bases short and J 4 bases short, with 15 bases between. CDR1 and CDR2 (germline): SGHRS, YFSETQ. The CDR3 contains 14 residues.

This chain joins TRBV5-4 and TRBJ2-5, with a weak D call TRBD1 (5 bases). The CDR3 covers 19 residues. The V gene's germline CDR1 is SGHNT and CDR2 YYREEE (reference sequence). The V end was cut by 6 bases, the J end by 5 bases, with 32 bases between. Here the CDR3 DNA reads TGTGCCAGCACCACTCAACAATGGCAGGGCGGACCGGAAGGGGAGACCCAGTACTTC. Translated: CASTTQQWQGGPEGETQYF.

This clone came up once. The CDR3 protein is CASSDRPDAYEQYF. CDR3 nucleotide sequence: TGTGCCAGCAGCGACAGGCCCGACGCCTACGAGCAGTACTTC. The genes are TRBV21-1 and TRBJ2-7; the D call TRBD1 from the table was never checked on the DNA. TRBV21-1 is a listed pseudogene. The CDR3 has 14 residues.

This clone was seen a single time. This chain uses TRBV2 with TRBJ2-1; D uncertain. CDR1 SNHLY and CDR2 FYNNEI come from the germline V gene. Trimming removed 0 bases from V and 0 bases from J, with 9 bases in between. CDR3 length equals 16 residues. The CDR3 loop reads CASSEADPSSYNEQFF. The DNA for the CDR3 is TGTGCCAGCAGTGAAGCTGACCCTAGCTCCTACAATGAGCAGTTCTTC.